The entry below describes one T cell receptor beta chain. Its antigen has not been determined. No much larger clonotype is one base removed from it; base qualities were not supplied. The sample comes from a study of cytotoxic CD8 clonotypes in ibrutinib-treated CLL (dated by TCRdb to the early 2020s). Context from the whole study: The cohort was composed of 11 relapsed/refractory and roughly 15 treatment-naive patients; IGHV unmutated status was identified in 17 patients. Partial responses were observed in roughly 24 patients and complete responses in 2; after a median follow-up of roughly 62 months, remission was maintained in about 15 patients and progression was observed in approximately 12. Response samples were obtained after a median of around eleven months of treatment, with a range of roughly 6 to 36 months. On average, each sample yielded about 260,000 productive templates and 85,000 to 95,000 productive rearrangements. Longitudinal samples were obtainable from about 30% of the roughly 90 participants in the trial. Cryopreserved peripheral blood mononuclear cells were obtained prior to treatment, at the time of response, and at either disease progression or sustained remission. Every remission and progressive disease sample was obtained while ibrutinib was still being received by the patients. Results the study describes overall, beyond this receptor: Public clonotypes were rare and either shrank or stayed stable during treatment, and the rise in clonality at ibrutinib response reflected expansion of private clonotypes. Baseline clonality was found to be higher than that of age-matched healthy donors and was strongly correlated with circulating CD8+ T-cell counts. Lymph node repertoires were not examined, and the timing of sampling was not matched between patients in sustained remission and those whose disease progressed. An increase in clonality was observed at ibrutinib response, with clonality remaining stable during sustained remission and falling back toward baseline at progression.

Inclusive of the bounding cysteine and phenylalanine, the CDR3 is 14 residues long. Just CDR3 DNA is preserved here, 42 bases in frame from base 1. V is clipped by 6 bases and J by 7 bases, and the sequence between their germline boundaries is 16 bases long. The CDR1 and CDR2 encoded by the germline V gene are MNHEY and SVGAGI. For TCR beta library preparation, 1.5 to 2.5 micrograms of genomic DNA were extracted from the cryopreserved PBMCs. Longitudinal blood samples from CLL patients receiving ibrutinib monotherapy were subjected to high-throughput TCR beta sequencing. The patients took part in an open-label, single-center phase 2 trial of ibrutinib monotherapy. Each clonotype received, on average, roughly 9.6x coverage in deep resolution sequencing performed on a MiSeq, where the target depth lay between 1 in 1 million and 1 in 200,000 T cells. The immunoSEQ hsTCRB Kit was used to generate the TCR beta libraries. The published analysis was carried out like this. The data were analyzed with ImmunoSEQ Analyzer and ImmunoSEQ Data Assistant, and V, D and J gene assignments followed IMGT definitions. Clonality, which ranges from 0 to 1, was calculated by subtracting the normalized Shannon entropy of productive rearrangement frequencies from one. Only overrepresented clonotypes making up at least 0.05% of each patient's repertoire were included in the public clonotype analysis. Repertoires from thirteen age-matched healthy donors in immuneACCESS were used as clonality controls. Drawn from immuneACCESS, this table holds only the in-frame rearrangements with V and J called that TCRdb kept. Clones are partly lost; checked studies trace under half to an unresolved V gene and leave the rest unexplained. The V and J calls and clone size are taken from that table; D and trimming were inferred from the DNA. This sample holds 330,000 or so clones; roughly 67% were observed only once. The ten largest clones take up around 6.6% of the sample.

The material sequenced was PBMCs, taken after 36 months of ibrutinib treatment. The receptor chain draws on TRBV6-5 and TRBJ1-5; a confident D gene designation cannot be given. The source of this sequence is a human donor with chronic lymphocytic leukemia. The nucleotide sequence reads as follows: TGTGCCAGCAGCTGGAATGGGGTAGGCCAGCCCCAGCATTTT. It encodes CASSWNGVGQPQHF.